The clone carrying this T cell receptor (beta chain) has just a few counts. Antigen: not known. This entry belongs to a study of T cell clonotyping in hematopoietic cell transplantation. V was shortened by 0 bases and J by 2 bases, with 15 bases between the two germline ends. This CDR3 is 16 amino acids long. Germline V CDR1 and CDR2: SGHDT, YYEEEE. Using immunoSEQ multiplex PCR, the repertoire was profiled, and TCRdb retains in-frame clones only, with some absent. Among 7,500 to 8,500 clones listed, just over 90% were seen once. Study-level results: Recipient TCR diversity dropped after transplant; expanded clonotypes rose from day 30 to 180. No sorting was done, leaving CD4 and CD8 contributions mixed.

The material was PBMCs, obtained 180 days after allogeneic stem cell transplant. The clonotype originates from a female patient aged 50-59 years who had an allogeneic stem cell transplant from an unrelated donor, so the T cells may come from the graft donor. Some clones in this sample may be carry-over from other donors' samples. The chain links TRBV5-6 to TRBJ2-7; tentatively, D is TRBD2 (6 bases). The CDR3 sequence is CASSLGGGHTTYEQYV. The CDR3 DNA reads TGTGCCAGCAGCTTGGGGGGAGGCCATACTACCTACGAGCAGTACGTC.